This T cell receptor beta chain was recovered during a study of cytomegalovirus exposure and HLA in healthy donors. Germline CDR1 and CDR2: SGHRS and YFSETQ. This CDR3 is 15 amino acids long. With V trimmed by 2 bases and J by 5 bases, 4 bases remained unmatched. Both 60 Vbeta primers and 13 Jbeta primers went into the PCR. The table came from immunoSEQ multiplex PCR; TCRdb's copy has only in-frame clones and leaves some out. The table lists over 90,000 clones, 64% of them singletons. This clone has only a few counts. Its target is unknown. Study-wide results and limits: The productive fraction for most TCR beta V segments was about 87% or about 30% in an earlier analysis.

The chain uses TRBV5-1 and TRBJ2-1; 10 nucleotides agree with TRBD2. The sequenced material came from PBMCs. This sequence was found in a man in his 60s in good health and CMV-seronegative. Here the CDR3 reads CASSLSLAGDNEQFF. In DNA form, the CDR3 reads TGCGCCAGCAGCTTAAGCCTAGCGGGAGACAATGAGCAGTTCTTC.